These T cell receptor beta chains were read from a single sample in a study of blood T cell repertoires in COVID-19. Produced via immunoSEQ multiplex PCR; TCRdb's table is partial and in-frame only. The sample has about 130,000 clones; approximately 89% are singletons. What was sequenced was peripheral blood. The receptors shown here come from a woman over 75 with COVID-19, enrolled during active disease. CDR3s include the opening cysteine and the closing phenylalanine or tryptophan. The D gene is left open where the match is weak. Some rows have no size entry. The others give once, few or many, or a class for an expanded clone.

V	J	D	size	DNA	CDR3
TRBV28	TRBJ1-2	.	.	TGTGCCAGCAGTTTCGTTTTTGCGGTTATGCACACCTTC	CASSFVFAVMHTF
TRBV11-2	TRBJ2-1	.	.	TGTGCCAGCAGCTTAGGAGCCAGGGGCTATGAGCAGTTCTTC	CASSLGARGYEQFF
TRBV5-1	TRBJ2-2	TRBD2	.	TGCGCCAGCAAACAAACCGGGACTAGCCCTACGGGCACCGGGGAGCTGTTTTTT	CASKQTGTSPTGTGELFF
TRBV28	TRBJ2-3	.	few	TGTGCCAGCAGTTTGGAGACTCTCCCTAACACAGATACGCAGTATTTT	CASSLETLPNTDTQYF
TRBV14	TRBJ2-7	TRBD1	.	TGTGCCAGCAGCCCGGGACAGCTATACGAGCAGTACTTC	CASSPGQLYEQYF
TRBV25-1	TRBJ1-5	.	.	TGTGCCAGCAGGGCAGGGTCGCATCAGCCCCAGCATTTT	CASRAGSHQPQHF
TRBV6-1	TRBJ1-1	.	.	TGTGCCAGCAGTGAGATAAAGGGGGCTGAAGCTTTCTTT	CASSEIKGAEAFF
TRBV4-1	TRBJ1-4	.	.	TGCGCCAGCAGCCAACTACAGGTTGTTAATGAAAAACTGTTTTTT	CASSQLQVVNEKLFF
TRBV27	TRBJ1-4	.	.	TGTGCCAGCAGTTTTGCAGGGGAGTTTGAAAAACTGTTTTTT	CASSFAGEFEKLFF
TRBV14	TRBJ1-5	.	.	TGTGCCAGCAGCCAAGCCCTAAATCAGCCCCAGCATTTT	CASSQALNQPQHF
TRBV5-1	TRBJ1-1	.	.	TGCGCCAGCAGGGAAGGGGTAGATTCTGAAGCTTTCTTT	CASREGVDSEAFF
TRBV7-3	TRBJ2-3	TRBD1	.	TGTGCCAGCAGCCCAAAAAGGACAGGGGAGCAGTATTTT	CASSPKRTGEQYF
TRBV6-6	TRBJ1-5	TRBD1	.	TGTGCCAGCACGGGACAGGGCTTTCAGCCCCAGCATTTT	CASTGQGFQPQHF
TRBV5-1	TRBJ2-2	TRBD2	.	TGCGCCAGCAGCGCAGGACTAGGAGGGGATTACGGGGAGCTGTTTTTT	CASSAGLGGDYGELFF
TRBV5-1	TRBJ2-3	.	.	TGCGCCAGCAGCCAAACTAGGCCCACAGATACGCAGTATTTT	CASSQTRPTDTQYF
TRBV3-1/TRBV3-2	TRBJ2-1	TRBD2	.	TGTGCCAGCTGGGACTACCTCTACAATGAGCAGTTCTTC	CASWDYLYNEQFF
TRBV10-2	TRBJ2-3	TRBD2	.	TGCGCCAGCACAGGACTAGCGGGAGGGCCAAATACGCAGTATTTT	CASTGLAGGPNTQYF
TRBV9	TRBJ2-5	TRBD2	.	TGTGCCAGCAGCCCCCGACTAGCTCAAGAGACCCAGTACTTC	CASSPRLAQETQYF
TRBV10-3	TRBJ2-7	.	few	TGTGCCATCAGTGAGTCATCAGGGGTAACCTACGAGCAGTACTTC	CAISESSGVTYEQYF
TRBV19	TRBJ1-4	.	.	TGTGCCAGTAGTATTCGGGGGGCTGAAAAACTGTTTTTT	CASSIRGAEKLFF
TRBV7-9	TRBJ2-3	TRBD2	.	TGTGCCAGCAGCTTAGAACTAGCGATGGGACGAACAGATACGCAGTATTTT	CASSLELAMGRTDTQYF
TRBV7-9	TRBJ2-7	.	.	TGTGCCAGCAGCAAGGGGGTGAACGAGCAGTACTTC	CASSKGVNEQYF
TRBV4-1	TRBJ2-1	TRBD2	.	TGCGCCAGCAGCCAAGGGTCGTCGATTGGACTAGCGGGAACCAATGAGCAGTTCTTC	CASSQGSSIGLAGTNEQFF
TRBV28	TRBJ2-2	.	.	TGTGCCAGCAGTTTATCGCTAGCCGGCACCGGGGAGCTGTTTTTT	CASSLSLAGTGELFF
TRBV19	TRBJ2-3	TRBD2	.	TGTGCCAGTAGTATTGCCCTAGCGGGGGACACAGATACGCAGTATTTT	CASSIALAGDTDTQYF
TRBV15	TRBJ1-2	TRBD1	.	TGTGCCACCACCCCGGACAGGGATCCTTCACCTTATGGCTACACCTTC	CATTPDRDPSPYGYTF
TRBV7-3	TRBJ2-1	.	.	TGTGCCAGCAGCCCTCAGGGACTGGCAGGGTTGGGGCACAGCAATGAGCAGTTCTTC	CASSPQGLAGLGHSNEQFF
TRBV28	TRBJ1-5	.	.	TGTGCCAGCGACCCCCCACAGGGTAGCAATCAGCCCCAGCATTTT	CASDPPQGSNQPQHF
TRBV6-5	TRBJ1-3	TRBD1	.	TGTGCCAGCAGCCACACCGGGACAGGCAGAAACACCATATATTTT	CASSHTGTGRNTIYF
TRBV5-1	TRBJ1-2	.	.	TGCGCCAGCAGCTTGGCCGGGACTCCTTCTTATGGCTACACCTTC	CASSLAGTPSYGYTF
TRBV7-6	TRBJ2-1	.	once	TGTGCCAGCAGCTTAGGAAGAGCCAGGGGGGACAATGAGCAGTTCTTC	CASSLGRARGDNEQFF
TRBV5-4	TRBJ2-6	TRBD1	.	TGTGCCAGCAGCTCCGGACAGGGGTACTCTGGGGCCAACGTCCTGACTTTC	CASSSGQGYSGANVLTF
TRBV3-1/TRBV3-2	TRBJ1-5	.	.	TGTGCCAGCAGCCAAGATCTCCGTAATCAGCCCCAGCATTTT	CASSQDLRNQPQHF
TRBV19	TRBJ1-4	TRBD1	.	TGTGCCAGTAGTCCGACAGGGGGCGTTGAAAAACTGTTTTTT	CASSPTGGVEKLFF
TRBV7-2	TRBJ2-1	.	.	TGTGCCAGCAGCTTTCTGGCGGGCGGAAACTACAATGAGCAGTTCTTC	CASSFLAGGNYNEQFF
TRBV6-6	TRBJ1-4	.	.	TGTGCCAGCAGTCCCCGTGGCAGGTCAAAACTGTTTTTT	CASSPRGRSKLFF
TRBV7-3	TRBJ1-2	TRBD1	.	TGTGCCAGCAGCCTGGGACAGAACTATGGCTACACCTTC	CASSLGQNYGYTF
TRBV6-5	TRBJ2-7	.	.	TGTGCCAGCAAGCGGCAGGGAGGTGAGCAGTACTTC	CASKRQGGEQYF